These 19 T cell receptor beta chains came from one sample sequenced in a study of CD8 T cells in Susac syndrome (dated by TCRdb to the late 2010s). The library came from the immunoSEQ multiplex PCR assay. RNA was extracted with the RNeasy kit and 0.5 to 1 ug was reverse transcribed using random hexamers. The public reads were run again by TCRdb, first through fastp at Q25 and then through MiXCR, and only productive beta chains were kept. Each entry is one CDR3 protein sequence, shown with its most common DNA and genes. Here the sample has around 300,000 distinct CDR3 sequences; 90% to 95% occur a single time. The ten biggest clones cover about 0.07% of the sample. Sequencing was carried out using CD4+ T cells from PBMCs. These receptors were obtained from a human donor with multiple sclerosis.

The rearrangement joins TRBV24-1 to TRBJ2-2; unclear D gene. Germline V lookup: CDR1 KGHDR, CDR2 SFDVKD. The CDR3 consists of 13 residues. V lost 9 bases, J lost 0 bases, and 7 bases lay in between. CDR3 nucleotide sequence: TGTGCCACCTCGACCCCGAACACCGGGGAGCTGTTTTTT. Encoded protein: CATSTPNTGELFF.

The CDR3 loop reads CASSRLRRGDTQYF. For the CDR3, the DNA is TGTGCCAGCAGCCGATTACGACGGGGGGATACGCAGTATTTT. The J gene is TRBJ2-3, the V gene TRBV6-5; D perhaps matches TRBD2 (6 bases). The CDR3 is 14 residues long. Germline loops: CDR1 MNHEY, CDR2 SVGAGI. V gave up 6 bases and J gave up 6 bases, with 16 bases separating them.

This sequence joins TRBV6-1 and TRBJ2-7; D call uncertain. The CDR3 totals 11 residues. Trimming cost V 6 bases and J 4 bases, with 7 bases left between them. The germline V gene encodes CDR1 MNHNS and CDR2 SASEGT. CDR3 amino acids: CASREYYEQYF. CDR3 sequence (DNA): TGTGCCAGCAGAGAGTATTACGAGCAGTACTTC.

The rearrangement uses TRBV19 and TRBJ1-1; no reliable D call. Trimming removed 5 bases from V and 4 bases from J, with 17 bases in between. CDR1 and CDR2 (germline): LNHDA, SQIVND (reference sequence). The CDR3 runs 15 residues. DNA of the CDR3: TGTGCCAGTAGTCCTCTCGGGTTTGAAGGCACTGAAGCTTTCTTT. This translates into CASSPLGFEGTEAFF.

This sequence joins TRBV5-4 and TRBJ2-3, with D possibly being TRBD2 (8 bases). This CDR3 has 17 amino acids. The V end was cut by 5 bases, the J end by 1 base, with 20 bases between. The germline gives CDR1 SGHNT, CDR2 YYREEE (reference sequence). The CDR3 loop is CASRRRGRGAGTDTQYF. The CDR3 nucleotides read TGTGCCAGCAGGCGAAGGGGGCGGGGGGCCGGCACAGATACGCAGTATTTT. Variable domain in full (rest from reference TRBV5-4 and TRBJ2-3): ETGVTQSPTHLIKTRGQQVTLRCSSQSGHNTVSWYQQALGQGPQFIFQYYREEENGRGNFPPRFSGLQFPNYSSELNVNALELDDSALYLCASRRRGRGAGTDTQYFGPGTRLTVL.

The rearrangement uses TRBV30 and TRBJ2-7, with D perhaps matching TRBD1 or TRBD2 (5 bases each). Trimming cost V 5 bases and J 3 bases, with 20 bases left between them. The CDR3 covers 15 residues. The germline V gene has CDR1 GTSNPN and CDR2 SVGIG (reference sequence). Here the CDR3 reads CAWADRDAWDYEQYF. Here the CDR3 DNA reads TGTGCCTGGGCCGACCGGGACGCTTGGGACTACGAGCAGTACTTC. Variable domain in full (rest from reference TRBV30 and TRBJ2-7): SQTIHQWPATLVQPVGSPLSLECTVEGTSNPNLYWYRQAAGRGLQLLFYSVGIGQISSEVPQNLSASRPQDRQFILSSKKLLLSDSGFYLCAWADRDAWDYEQYFGPGTRLTVT.

The rearrangement links TRBV7-9 to TRBJ1-2; 10 positions match TRBD1. The CDR3 runs to 13 residues. J gave up 7 bases and V 5 bases, and 4 bases lay outside the gene matches. Germline V gene sequence: CDR1 SEHNR, CDR2 FQNEAQ (reference sequence). As DNA, the CDR3 is TGTGCCAGCAGCGACAGGGGGCGAGGTGGCTACACCTTC. This gives the protein CASSDRGRGGYTF.

This clonotype was found once. The chain couples TRBV20-1 to TRBJ2-5; 10 nucleotides align to TRBD2. The V and J ends lost 3 bases and 4 bases, in that order; junction bases with no gene match: 5. The germline V gene has CDR1 DFQATT and CDR2 SNEGSKA (reference sequence). This CDR3 is built from 14 residues. The CDR3 protein is CSARQREGRETQYF. The CDR3 bases are TGCAGTGCTAGGCAGCGGGAGGGCCGAGAGACCCAGTACTTC.

This chain links TRBV4-2 with TRBJ2-6; D is possibly TRBD1 (5 bases). CDR1 is LGHNA, CDR2 YNFKEQ, per germline. V was clipped by 8 bases and J by 0 bases, with 14 bases between them. The CDR3 runs 16 residues. The CDR3 DNA reads TGTGCCAGCGGACACGGAGCATTCTCTGGGGCCAACGTCCTGACTTTC. Translating gives CASGHGAFSGANVLTF.

This clonotype is a singleton in its sample. The rearrangement links TRBV20-1 to TRBJ1-1, with TRBD1 identical over 7 bases. Looked up from germline, CDR1 is DFQATT and CDR2 is SNEGSKA (reference sequence). The CDR3 spans 12 residues. The V and J ends lost 6 bases and 4 bases, in that order; junction bases with no gene match: 5. Here the CDR3 reads CSARQGGTEAFF. CDR3 bases: TGCAGTGCAAGACAGGGCGGCACTGAAGCTTTCTTT.

This chain joins TRBV20-1 and TRBJ1-2; the D gene is possibly TRBD1 (5 bases). Germline CDR1 is DFQATT and CDR2 is SNEGSKA (reference sequence). Trimming took 2 bases from V and 0 from J, leaving 13 bases between them. There are 15 residues in the CDR3. CDR3 amino acids: CSARPLSGSNYGYTF. The CDR3 bases are TGCAGTGCTAGACCCCTTTCAGGGTCTAACTATGGCTACACCTTC.

The rearrangement uses TRBV23-1 and TRBJ1-1, with a possible D match to TRBD1 (6 bases). TRBV23-1 is filed as an ORF, its function uncertain. The CDR3 runs to 14 residues. Trimming took off 4 bases at V and 4 bases at J, with 13 bases between the two ends. In nucleotides, the CDR3 is TGCGCCAGCAGTCCCGGTGGCAGGGGCACTGAAGCTTTCTTT. Translation: CASSPGGRGTEAFF.

The genes are TRBV12-3 or TRBV12-4 and TRBJ2-7; unclear D gene. This CDR3 has 15 residues. V lost 2 bases and J 2 bases, leaving 13 bases between the germline ends. The CDR3 protein is CASSLRAMGPYEQYF. The CDR3 DNA sequence: TGTGCCAGCAGTTTAAGGGCCATGGGCCCCTACGAGCAGTACTTC.

With regard to this clonotype: At one of its ends the junction is not consistent with the germline gene, which may arise from a read error. The chain has TRBV30 and TRBJ2-1, with TRBD2 matching over 12 bases. The germline CDR1 and CDR2 sequences are GTSNPN and SVGIG (reference sequence). This CDR3 spans 12 amino acids. CDR3 in amino acids: CAWSFTSGRSLF. CDR3 DNA: TGTGCCTGGAGTTTCACTAGCGGGAGGTCGCTCTTC.

The chain has TRBV9 and TRBJ1-3, with 10 bases that match TRBD1. The CDR3 consists of 16 residues. Germline loops: CDR1 SGDLS, CDR2 YYNGEE. After removal of 3 bases from V and 2 bases from J, the junction contained 5 bases not matched to a gene. The CDR3 DNA reads as TGTGCCAGCAGCGCCGGGACAGGGGTAGCTGGAAACACCATATATTTT. Amino acids: CASSAGTGVAGNTIYF.

This sequence joins TRBV12-3 or TRBV12-4 and TRBJ1-1, with 7 bases matching TRBD1. J lost 4 bases, V lost 5 bases, and 13 bases had no gene match. The CDR3 has 16 residues. The DNA of the CDR3 is TGTGCCAGCAGTCCCCGACAGGGAAGGTTAGGCACTGAAGCTTTCTTT. It translates to CASSPRQGRLGTEAFF.

CDR3 nucleotides: TGTGCCAGCAGTTACTCGAGGTCCTATGGCTACACCTTC. Translation: CASSYSRSYGYTF. The chain is built from TRBV6-5 and TRBJ1-2; D gene ambiguous. The V end was cut by 0 bases, the J end by 4 bases, with 6 bases between. This CDR3 comprises 13 residues. Germline V gives CDR1 MNHEY, CDR2 SVGAGI.

The rearrangement links TRBV19 to TRBJ1-6, with TRBD1 identical over 7 bases. The CDR3 consists of 14 residues. V shed 4 bases and J 10 bases; nucleotides not matched to a gene: 7. Germline CDR1 reads LNHDA; CDR2 reads SQIVND (reference sequence). The CDR3 sequence: CASSSDRVESPLHF. In DNA, the CDR3 is TGTGCCAGTAGTAGCGACAGGGTAGAGTCACCCCTCCACTTT.

The chain is built from TRBV5-6 and TRBJ2-7, with 10 nucleotides matching TRBD1. This CDR3 has 16 amino acids. Per germline, CDR1 SGHDT and CDR2 YYEEEE. Germline trimming cut 0 bases from V and 3 bases from J; bases unmatched to any gene: 6. CDR3 region: CASSLGTGGTFYEQYF. The CDR3 DNA reads as TGTGCCAGCAGCTTGGGGACAGGGGGGACCTTCTACGAGCAGTACTTC.